The 24 T cell receptor beta chains in this list originate from one sample, sequenced in a study of T cells in Graves' hyperthyroidism and ophthalmopathy. The CDR3 regions of TCR beta were amplified from RNA transcripts. During a first-round RT-PCR of the TCR CDR3, the HTBI primer set was used. TCRdb re-called the multiplex PCR reads with MiXCR, one entry per CDR3 protein. The sample shows 500,000 to 750,000 distinct CDR3 sequences, more than 45% of them seen only once. The sample consisted of peripheral blood or thyroid tissue (not recorded which). All receptors come from a young woman with Graves' hyperthyroidism.

This clonotype was recorded once. The gene calls are TRBV20-1 and TRBJ2-5; tentative D call: TRBD2 (6 bases). V gave up 4 bases and J gave up 11 bases, with 14 bases separating them. The CDR3 loop spans 11 amino acids. CDR1 and CDR2 (germline): DFQATT, SNEGSKA (reference sequence). The CDR3 reads CSATLRGTQYF. The CDR3 nucleotides are TGCAGTGCTACCTTAAGAGGGACTCAGTACTTC.

The chain combines TRBV20-1 with TRBJ1-5; D is uncertain. The germline V gene has CDR1 DFQATT and CDR2 SNEGSKA (reference sequence). V was pared by 7 bases and J by 14 bases, with 15 bases between. The CDR3 runs 10 residues. CDR3 DNA: TGCAGTGTACGGAACGGATACGAGCATTTT. Protein product: CSVRNGYEHF.

The chain employs TRBV3-1 and TRBJ2-5; 10 nucleotides line up with TRBD2. The CDR3 loop spans 14 amino acids. The germline CDR1 and CDR2 sequences are LGHDT and YNNKEL (reference sequence). V was clipped by 8 bases and J by 5 bases; unmatched bases: 8. The CDR3: CASGEREGRETQYF. CDR3 DNA: TGTGCCAGCGGGGAGCGGGAGGGCCGGGAGACCCAGTACTTC.

Ten or more counts support this clonotype. V gene TRBV20-1 combines with J gene TRBJ1-2; TRBD1 matches at 9 bases. The germline V gene has CDR1 DFQATT and CDR2 SNEGSKA (reference sequence). V lost 6 bases to trimming and J lost 3 bases; unmatched junction nucleotides: 17. The CDR3 loop spans 17 amino acids. The CDR3: CSALPGDRDREDYGYTF. CDR3 DNA: TGCAGTGCCCTACCAGGGGACAGGGATAGAGAGGACTATGGCTACACCTTC.

Concerning this clonotype itself: The junction does not match germline at one end; this may be a read error. J is TRBJ2-5 and V is TRBV20-1; 10 bases match TRBD2. The CDR3 is made up of 13 amino acids. Per germline, CDR1 DFQATT and CDR2 SNEGSKA (reference sequence). The CDR3: CSARAGGEETQYF. The CDR3 DNA is TGCAGTGCGAGAGCGGGAGGGGAAGAGACCCAGTACTTC.

Many counts were recorded for this clonotype. The genes are TRBV6-1 and TRBJ1-5; no reliable D call. Germline values: CDR1 MNHNS, CDR2 SASEGT. Trimming shortened V by 6 bases and J by 1 base, and 7 bases separated the two germline ends. The CDR3 loop spans 13 amino acids. CDR3 residues: CASRVGSNQPQHF. The CDR3 nucleotides read TGTGCCAGCAGGGTGGGAAGCAATCAGCCCCAGCATTTT.

This clonotype was picked up many times. The J gene is TRBJ2-2, the V gene TRBV12-3 or TRBV12-4; no reliable D call. The CDR3 extends over 14 amino acids. V lost 1 base and J 3 bases, leaving 6 bases between the germline ends. The CDR3, as DNA: TGTGCCAGCAGTTTAGGGAGATACACCGGGGAGCTGTTTTTT. It translates to CASSLGRYTGELFF.

This clonotype was seen at least ten times. V and J are TRBV15 and TRBJ1-1; no clear D gene. This CDR3 comprises 16 residues. CDR1 LNHNV and CDR2 YYDKDF come from the germline V gene (reference sequence). V lost 1 base to trimming and J lost 3 bases, with 15 bases between them. CDR3 residues: CATSRGVARVDTEAFF. DNA of the CDR3: TGTGCCACCAGCAGAGGGGTTGCTAGGGTGGACACTGAAGCTTTCTTT. Using reference TRBV15 and TRBJ1-1 for the parts outside the CDR3, the full variable domain is DAMVIQNPRYQVTQFGKPVTLSCSQTLNHNVMYWYQQKSSQAPKLLFHYYDKDFNNEADTPDNFQSRRPNTSFCFLDIRSPGLGDTAMYLCATSRGVARVDTEAFFGQGTRLTVV.

The sample holds many counts of this clonotype. The chain has TRBV5-4 and TRBJ2-7; 8 bases match TRBD2. Germline-derived CDR1 and CDR2 are SGHNT and YYREEE (reference sequence). Germline trimming cut 4 bases from V and 4 bases from J; bases unmatched to any gene: 10. The CDR3 consists of 15 residues. The CDR3 here is CASSSPGTSFYEQYF. CDR3 DNA sequence: TGTGCCAGCAGCAGCCCCGGGACTAGTTTTTACGAGCAGTACTTC. The full variable domain, completed using reference TRBV5-4 and TRBJ2-7, is ETGVTQSPTHLIKTRGQQVTLRCSSQSGHNTVSWYQQALGQGPQFIFQYYREEENGRGNFPPRFSGLQFPNYSSELNVNALELDDSALYLCASSSPGTSFYEQYFGPGTRLTVT.

Many counts were recorded for this clonotype. The chain couples TRBV19 to TRBJ2-7, with D perhaps assigned TRBD1 or TRBD2 (6 bases each). Germline V gene lookup returns CDR1 LNHDA and CDR2 SQIVND (reference sequence). This CDR3 is 15 amino acids long. The V gene lost 1 base and the J gene lost 2 bases, with 12 bases spanning the gap. CDR3 DNA sequence: TGTGCCAGTAGTATAGTAGGGGGAGGCACCTACGAGCAGTACTTC. Its protein is CASSIVGGGTYEQYF. Using reference TRBV19 and TRBJ2-7 for the parts outside the CDR3, the full variable domain is DGGITQSPKYLFRKEGQNVTLSCEQNLNHDAMYWYRQDPGQGLRLIYYSQIVNDFQKGDIAEGYSVSREKKESFPLTVTSAQKNPTAFYLCASSIVGGGTYEQYFGPGTRLTVT.

The chain combines TRBV9 with TRBJ1-1; TRBD1 might be the D (6 bases). Germline CDR1 SGDLS, CDR2 YYNGEE. The V and J ends lost 6 bases and 0 bases respectively, with 15 bases between them. This CDR3 is built from 15 residues. The CDR3 region has the DNA TGTGCCAGCACCCCGGCCGGGGACATGAACACTGAAGCTTTCTTT. Its protein is CASTPAGDMNTEAFF. Complete variable domain (other parts from reference TRBV9 and TRBJ1-1): DSGVTQTPKHLITATGQRVTLRCSPRSGDLSVYWYQQSLDQGLQFLIQYYNGEERAKGNILERFSAQQFPDLHSELNLSSLELGDSALYFCASTPAGDMNTEAFFGQGTRLTVV.

This chain joins TRBV7-9 and TRBJ2-2; 11 nucleotides match TRBD2. The CDR3 extends over 15 amino acids. Trimming took 4 bases from V and 6 from J; bases not matched to a gene: 4. Germline CDR1 reads SEHNR; CDR2 reads FQNEAQ (reference sequence). CDR3 in DNA: TGTGCCAGCAGCTATAGCGGGAGGGCCGCCGGGGAGCTGTTTTTT. The encoded protein is CASSYSGRAAGELFF.

V gene TRBV19 combines with J gene TRBJ1-5; possible D gene TRBD1, 5 bases. The length of the CDR3 is 15 residues. Trimming shortened V by 4 bases and J by 6 bases, and 16 bases separated the two germline ends. The germline V gene has CDR1 LNHDA and CDR2 SQIVND (reference sequence). CDR3 amino acids: CASSRMGRAGQPQHF. The DNA of the CDR3 is TGTGCCAGTAGTAGGATGGGCAGGGCGGGTCAGCCCCAGCATTTT.

The rearrangement joins TRBV9 to TRBJ1-1; TRBD1 is a possible D gene (5 bases). Per germline, CDR1 SGDLS and CDR2 YYNGEE. V was cut by 4 bases and J by 11 bases, with 12 bases left in between. The CDR3 consists of 11 residues. CDR3 nucleotides: TGTGCCAGCAGCACAGGCCTAGCGGCTTTCTTT. It yields the protein CASSTGLAAFF.

This sequence joins TRBV7-3 and TRBJ1-4; 10 bases are a match to TRBD1. The germline V gene encodes CDR1 SGHTA and CDR2 FQGTGA. Losses at the gene ends were 4 bases for V and 2 bases for J; bases not matched to a gene: 1. The CDR3 contains 15 residues. Here the CDR3 reads CASSSTGGTNEKLFF. CDR3 DNA sequence: TGTGCCAGCAGCTCGACAGGGGGCACTAATGAAAAACTGTTTTTT.

This clonotype was seen repeatedly, ten times or more. V gene TRBV2 combines with J gene TRBJ2-7; the D gene is possibly TRBD1 (6 bases). The CDR3 length is 16 residues. Trimming removed 2 bases at V and 3 bases at J, with 17 bases between. The germline gives CDR1 SNHLY, CDR2 FYNNEI. The CDR3 coding sequence is TGTGCCAGCAGTGAATTTTGGGGGCAGGGTGTCTACGAGCAGTACTTC. It encodes CASSEFWGQGVYEQYF.

As concerns this clonotype: One base away lies a much larger clone, so this may be a sequencing read error. The V call is TRBV10-3, the J call TRBJ1-6; 9 bases agree with TRBD1. This CDR3 comprises 16 residues. Trimming at V came to 5 bases and at J to 10 bases, leaving 12 bases not matched to a gene. Germline CDR1 and CDR2: ENHRY and SYGVKD. The DNA of the CDR3 is TGTGCCATCAGTTTATCGGGGGACAGGGTTCAATCACCCCTCCACTTT. It specifies CAISLSGDRVQSPLHF.

The chain carries TRBV27 and TRBJ2-6; TRBD2 agrees at 10 bases. The germline V gene has CDR1 MNHEY and CDR2 SMNVEV (reference sequence). Trimming removed 0 bases from V and 4 bases from J; junction bases left unmatched: 6. The CDR3 loop spans 18 amino acids. CDR3 nucleotides: TGTGCCAGCAGTTTATCGCTAGCGGGAGCTTCGGGGGCCAACGTCCTGACTTTC. Amino acids: CASSLSLAGASGANVLTF.

This clonotype occurred many times. V is TRBV7-2 and J is TRBJ2-5; a possible D gene is TRBD2 (6 bases). The germline V gene encodes CDR1 SGHTA and CDR2 FQGNSA. The CDR3 has 13 amino acids. Trimming pared 6 bases from V and 1 base from J, leaving 9 bases between. The CDR3 spells CASRKGLQETQYF. CDR3 DNA: TGTGCCAGCAGGAAGGGACTCCAAGAGACCCAGTACTTC.

This rearrangement joins TRBV19 to TRBJ2-2; possible D gene TRBD1, 5 bases. Germline V gene sequence: CDR1 LNHDA, CDR2 SQIVND (reference sequence). The CDR3 sequence is 16 residues long. V lost 8 bases and J lost 4, with 20 bases in between. The CDR3 nucleotides are TGTGCCAGTGGTTCATACAGGATAAACCCCACCGGGGAGCTGTTTTTT. It encodes CASGSYRINPTGELFF.

This clonotype was picked up many times. The chain carries TRBV20-1 and TRBJ2-7; 9 positions agree with TRBD2. CDR1 and CDR2 from the germline V gene are DFQATT and SNEGSKA (reference sequence). The CDR3 has 15 amino acids. V dropped 0 bases and J dropped 3; count of bases not matched to a gene: 6. Here the CDR3 DNA reads TGCAGTGCTAGAGATCTCTTAGCGGGGGTCTACGAGCAGTACTTC. Amino acid sequence: CSARDLLAGVYEQYF.

This clonotype was found many times. This sequence joins TRBV19 and TRBJ2-2; weak D call: TRBD1 (6 bases). The germline CDR1 and CDR2 sequences are LNHDA and SQIVND (reference sequence). Between the trimmed V and J ends, which lost 1 base and 5 bases, there was a span of 17 bases. The CDR3 runs to 17 residues. CDR3 sequence: CASSIGRGSGSTGELFF. The DNA of the CDR3 is TGTGCCAGTAGTATAGGAAGGGGGTCAGGGTCGACCGGGGAGCTGTTTTTT.

This clonotype occurred many times. The rearrangement uses TRBV11-2 and TRBJ1-2, with D hard to call. The CDR3 contains 15 residues. CDR1 is SGHAT, CDR2 FQNNGV, per germline. Between the trimmed V and J ends, which lost 7 bases and 4 bases, there was a span of 19 bases. This CDR3 is CASNQAFPEGYGYTF. The CDR3 DNA follows: TGTGCCAGCAACCAAGCTTTCCCGGAGGGCTATGGCTACACCTTC.

This rearrangement joins TRBV20-1 to TRBJ2-7, with 15 bases aligning to TRBD2. Germline V gene sequence: CDR1 DFQATT, CDR2 SNEGSKA (reference sequence). Trimming cost V 3 bases and J 7 bases; bases outside gene matches: 7. The CDR3 is made up of 15 amino acids. CDR3 in DNA: TGCAGTGCTAGGGGACTAGCGGGAGGACGTAATGAGCAGTACTTC. Protein sequence: CSARGLAGGRNEQYF.